These 16 T cell receptor beta chains originate from one sample sequenced in a study of T cell responses to AZD1222 COVID-19 vaccine. Generated by immunoSEQ multiplex PCR, the TCRdb table keeps only in-frame clones and is missing some. The sample lists 190,000 or so clones; 88% were seen once. Material: peripheral blood, obtained 28 days after the second AZD1222 dose. The receptors were sampled from an adult who received the AZD1222 COVID-19 vaccine.

The V gene is TRBV7-8, the J gene TRBJ2-1; 7 bases align to TRBD2. The CDR3 extends over 17 amino acids. The V gene's germline CDR1 is SGHVS and CDR2 FQNEAQ. Germline trimming cut 1 base from V and 2 bases from J; bases unmatched to any gene: 8. Here the CDR3 reads CASSLGSAGATYNEQFF. CDR3 in DNA: TGTGCCAGCAGCTTAGGATCGGCGGGAGCGACCTACAATGAGCAGTTCTTC.

The table lists this clone with a few counts. V and J are TRBV19 and TRBJ2-7; maybe TRBD2 (6 bases). CDR1 is LNHDA, CDR2 SQIVND, per germline (reference sequence). Trimming pared 9 bases from V and 6 bases from J, leaving 6 bases between. This CDR3 has 9 amino acids. This CDR3 reads CAREGEQYF. The CDR3, as DNA: TGTGCCAGGGAGGGCGAGCAGTACTTC.

The genes are TRBV7-9 and TRBJ2-7; 9 positions agree with TRBD1. The CDR3 has 14 amino acids. Germline V lookup: CDR1 SEHNR, CDR2 FQNEAQ (reference sequence). Trimming took 6 bases from V and 5 from J; bases not matched to a gene: 8. CDR3 nucleotide sequence: TGTGCCAGCAGTTGGGGGACAGGGTTTAACGAGCAGTACTTC. Amino acids: CASSWGTGFNEQYF.

The chain uses TRBV18 and TRBJ2-7; TRBD2 matches at 11 bases. Germline trimming cut 3 bases from V and 0 bases from J; bases unmatched to any gene: 4. Germline V CDR1 and CDR2: KGHSH, LQKENI. The CDR3 loop spans 16 amino acids. The CDR3 region is CASSPGTSGTSYEQYF. DNA for the CDR3: TGTGCCAGCTCACCTGGGACTAGCGGCACCTCCTACGAGCAGTACTTC.

The chain joins TRBV28 to TRBJ1-4; the D is unclear. V was pared by 4 bases and J by 6 bases, with 6 bases between. This CDR3 has 12 residues. CDR1 is MDHEN and CDR2 is SYDVKM in the germline V gene. CDR3 nucleotide sequence: TGTGCCAGCAGTTCAGCTTATGAAAAACTGTTTTTT. Its translation: CASSSAYEKLFF.

The V call is TRBV7-9, the J call TRBJ2-3; 11 bases agree with TRBD2. The V gene end was trimmed by 4 bases and the J gene end by 2 bases; junction bases not matched to a gene: 5. This CDR3 is built from 16 residues. The germline V gene encodes CDR1 SEHNR and CDR2 FQNEAQ (reference sequence). The CDR3 coding sequence is TGTGCCAGCAGCTCCACTAGCGGGAGCATCACAGATACGCAGTATTTT. Translated, it gives CASSSTSGSITDTQYF.

This CDR3 reads CASSIVPGQRSGANVLTF. CDR3 in DNA: TGTGCCAGTAGTATAGTTCCCGGACAGAGGTCTGGGGCCAACGTCCTGACTTTC. The rearrangement uses TRBV19 and TRBJ2-6, with D possibly TRBD1 on 6 matching bases. The V gene lost 1 base and the J gene lost 1 base, with 14 bases spanning the gap. The CDR3 is 18 amino acids. The germline CDR1 and CDR2 sequences are LNHDA and SQIVND (reference sequence). Drawing the rest from reference TRBV19 and TRBJ2-6, the complete variable domain is DGGITQSPKYLFRKEGQNVTLSCEQNLNHDAMYWYRQDPGQGLRLIYYSQIVNDFQKGDIAEGYSVSREKKESFPLTVTSAQKNPTAFYLCASSIVPGQRSGANVLTFGAGSRLTVL.

The rearrangement links TRBV24-1 to TRBJ2-3; TRBD1 agrees at 9 bases. The CDR3 runs 17 residues. CDR1 and CDR2 from the germline V gene are KGHDR and SFDVKD. The trim removed 4 bases at V and 4 bases at J, leaving 11 bases unmatched. The CDR3 loop is CATSDLSGQGAPDTQYF. The CDR3 DNA is TGTGCCACCAGTGACTTATCGGGACAGGGAGCTCCAGATACGCAGTATTTT.

The V gene is TRBV9, the J gene TRBJ2-1; 10 nucleotides align to TRBD2. The germline CDR1 and CDR2 sequences are SGDLS and YYNGEE. The CDR3 is made up of 15 amino acids. V shed 0 bases and J 9 bases; nucleotides not matched to a gene: 6. CDR3 sequence reads: CASSVDLAGVGEQFF. The CDR3 coding sequence is TGTGCCAGCAGCGTAGACCTAGCGGGAGTAGGTGAGCAGTTCTTC.

This chain links TRBV4-2 with TRBJ2-7; D is unclear. CDR1 is LGHNA, CDR2 YNFKEQ, per germline. The V and J ends lost 0 bases and 2 bases respectively, with 8 bases between them. The length of the CDR3 is 14 residues. This chain's CDR3 is CASSQELKTYEQYF. The CDR3 DNA reads TGTGCCAGCAGCCAAGAGCTCAAGACCTACGAGCAGTACTTC.

V gene TRBV3-1 (or the pseudogene TRBV3-2) combines with J gene TRBJ2-3, with 9 positions matching TRBD1. The CDR3 is made up of 16 amino acids. The V gene end was trimmed by 5 bases and the J gene end by 4 bases; junction bases not matched to a gene: 10. Germline V CDR1 and CDR2: LGHDT, YNNKEL (reference sequence). As DNA, the CDR3 is TGTGCCAGCAGCGTTCGTCGGGGACAGGGCTCAGATACGCAGTATTTT. Translated, it gives CASSVRRGQGSDTQYF.

V and J are TRBV15 and TRBJ2-7, with no clear D. The CDR3 totals 12 residues. V dropped 5 bases and J dropped 6 bases, with 11 bases sitting between them. Germline loops: CDR1 LNHNV, CDR2 YYDKDF (reference sequence). The CDR3 protein is CATSPVFIEQYF. The CDR3 coding sequence is TGTGCCACCAGCCCGGTCTTTATCGAGCAGTACTTC.

V gene TRBV4-3 combines with J gene TRBJ2-7, with no clear D. The CDR3 has 14 amino acids. V was clipped by 4 bases and J by 2 bases, with 12 bases between them. Germline CDR1 reads LGHNA; CDR2 reads YSLEER. DNA for the CDR3: TGCGCCAGCAGCCCCGCACCGGCGGCCTACGAGCAGTACTTC. It specifies CASSPAPAAYEQYF.

This chain connects TRBV12-3 or TRBV12-4 to TRBJ2-5; no definite D call. This CDR3 has 13 residues. Between the trimmed V and J ends, which lost 6 bases and 3 bases, there was a span of 11 bases. CDR3 sequence (DNA): TGTGCCAGCAGGTTCCAAGGCGAAGAGACCCAGTACTTC. Translated, it gives CASRFQGEETQYF.

The chain combines TRBV4-1 with TRBJ1-6; possibly TRBD1 for D (5 bases). The CDR3 is made up of 15 amino acids. Per the germline V gene, CDR1 is MGHRA and CDR2 is YSYEKL. The V end was cut by 4 bases, the J end by 6 bases, with 13 bases between. The CDR3, as DNA: TGCGCCAGCAGCCTTCGGGGGGACGTTAATTCACCCCTCCACTTT. This codes for CASSLRGDVNSPLHF.

CDR3 in DNA: TGTGCCTGGAGTAGGAGGACTATCATTACCGGGGAGCTGTTTTTT. Protein: CAWSRRTIITGELFF. This chain uses TRBV30 with TRBJ2-2, with a possible D match to TRBD2 (6 bases). Trimming shortened V by 2 bases and J by 5 bases, and 15 bases separated the two germline ends. The germline V gene has CDR1 GTSNPN and CDR2 SVGIG (reference sequence). This CDR3 has 15 residues.